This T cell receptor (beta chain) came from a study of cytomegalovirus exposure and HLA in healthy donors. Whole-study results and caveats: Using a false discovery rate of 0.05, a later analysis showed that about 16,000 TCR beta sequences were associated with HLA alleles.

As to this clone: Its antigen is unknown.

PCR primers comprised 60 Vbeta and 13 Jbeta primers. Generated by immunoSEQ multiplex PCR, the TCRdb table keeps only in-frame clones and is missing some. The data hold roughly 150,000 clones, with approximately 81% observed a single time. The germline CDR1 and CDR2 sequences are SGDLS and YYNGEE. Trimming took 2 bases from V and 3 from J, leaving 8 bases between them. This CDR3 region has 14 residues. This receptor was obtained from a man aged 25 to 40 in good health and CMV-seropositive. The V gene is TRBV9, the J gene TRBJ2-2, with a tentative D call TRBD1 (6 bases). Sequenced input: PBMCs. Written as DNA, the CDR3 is TGTGCCAGCAGCGTCTCAGGGGACACCGGGGAGCTGTTTTTT. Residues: CASSVSGDTGELFF.